This T cell receptor (beta chain) emerged from a study of T-cell reconstitution after alpha-beta-depleted transplantation in children. This clonotype showed up many times. Unique molecular identifiers were used in preparing the TCRbeta library. Via MiXCR, TCRdb re-called the PCR reads, giving one row per CDR3 protein. Here the sample spans some 640,000 distinct CDR3 sequences, 16% being singletons. The receptor comes from a human donor who donated a stem cell graft to a child with acute myeloid leukemia. The sample was PBMCs from the stem cell graft donor, taken from the stem cell graft.

As DNA, the CDR3 is TGTGCCAGCAGAATAGACGCTTATAATTCACCCCTCCACTTT. Amino acids: CASRIDAYNSPLHF. V usage is TRBV12-3 or TRBV12-4 and J usage is TRBJ1-6; D gene ambiguous. The CDR3 is 14 amino acids. Between the trimmed V and J ends, which lost 6 bases and 4 bases, there was a span of 10 bases.